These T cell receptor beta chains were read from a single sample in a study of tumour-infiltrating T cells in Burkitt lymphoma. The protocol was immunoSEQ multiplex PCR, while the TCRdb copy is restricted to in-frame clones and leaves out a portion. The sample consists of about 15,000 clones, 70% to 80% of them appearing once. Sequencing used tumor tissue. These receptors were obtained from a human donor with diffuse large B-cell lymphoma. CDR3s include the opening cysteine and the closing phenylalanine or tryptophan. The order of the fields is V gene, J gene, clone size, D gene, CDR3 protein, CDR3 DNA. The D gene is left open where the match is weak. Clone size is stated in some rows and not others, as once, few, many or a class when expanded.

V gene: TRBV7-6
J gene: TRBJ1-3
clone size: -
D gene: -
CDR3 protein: CASSLFRGSGNTIYF
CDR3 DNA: TGTGCCAGCAGCCTTTTTAGGGGCTCTGGAAACACCATATATTTT

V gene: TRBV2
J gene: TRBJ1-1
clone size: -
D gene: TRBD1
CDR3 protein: CASSETAGGLTEAFF
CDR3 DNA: TGTGCCAGCAGTGAAACGGCAGGGGGCCTCACTGAAGCTTTCTTT

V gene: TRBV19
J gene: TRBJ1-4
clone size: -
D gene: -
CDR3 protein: CASSITRNEKLFF
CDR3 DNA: TGTGCCAGTAGTATCACCAGGAATGAAAAACTGTTTTTT

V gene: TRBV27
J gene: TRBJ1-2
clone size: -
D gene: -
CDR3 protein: CASRQTGVEYGYTF
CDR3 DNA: TGTGCCAGCAGACAGACCGGGGTTGAGTATGGCTACACCTTC

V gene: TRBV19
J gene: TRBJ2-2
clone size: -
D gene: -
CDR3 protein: CASSLNTGELFF
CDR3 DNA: TGTGCCAGTAGTCTCAACACCGGGGAGCTGTTTTTT

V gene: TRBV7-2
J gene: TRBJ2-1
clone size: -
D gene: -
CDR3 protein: CASSPTGGAWNEQFF
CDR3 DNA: TGTGCCAGCAGCCCTACTGGGGGGGCCTGGAATGAGCAGTTCTTC

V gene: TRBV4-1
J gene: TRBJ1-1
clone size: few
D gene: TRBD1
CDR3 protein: CASSENRGGTEAFF
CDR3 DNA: TGCGCCAGCAGCGAAAACAGGGGTGGTACTGAAGCTTTCTTT

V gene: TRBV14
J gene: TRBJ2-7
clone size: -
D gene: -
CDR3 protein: CASSQVGAGYEQYF
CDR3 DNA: TGTGCCAGCAGCCAAGTCGGGGCAGGCTACGAGCAGTACTTC

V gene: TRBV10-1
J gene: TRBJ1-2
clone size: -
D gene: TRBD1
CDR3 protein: CASSGQGNYGYTF
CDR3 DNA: TGCGCCAGCAGTGGACAGGGCAACTATGGCTACACCTTC

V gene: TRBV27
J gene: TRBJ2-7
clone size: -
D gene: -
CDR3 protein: CASSPRVARDREQYF
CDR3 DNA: TGTGCCAGCAGTCCTCGGGTAGCGAGGGATCGGGAGCAGTACTTC

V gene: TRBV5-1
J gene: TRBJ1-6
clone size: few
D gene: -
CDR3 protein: CASSLVLSGDSPLHF
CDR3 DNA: TGCGCCAGCAGCTTGGTTTTGTCAGGGGATTCACCCCTCCACTTT

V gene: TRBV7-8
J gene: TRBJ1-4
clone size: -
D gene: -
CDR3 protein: CASSLDRTPAKLFF
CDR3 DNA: TGTGCCAGCAGCTTAGACAGGACCCCTGCAAAACTGTTTTTT

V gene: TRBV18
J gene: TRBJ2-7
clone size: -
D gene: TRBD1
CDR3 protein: CASSGQGSYEQYF
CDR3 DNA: TGTGCCAGCTCGGGACAGGGCTCCTACGAGCAGTACTTC

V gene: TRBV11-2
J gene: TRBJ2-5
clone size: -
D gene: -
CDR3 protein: CASSPQRETQYF
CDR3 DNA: TGTGCCAGCAGCCCGCAGCGGGAGACCCAGTACTTC

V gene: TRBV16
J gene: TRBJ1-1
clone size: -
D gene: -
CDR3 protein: CASSQSGGMNTEAFF
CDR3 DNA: TGTGCCAGCAGCCAATCGGGCGGGATGAACACTGAAGCTTTCTTT

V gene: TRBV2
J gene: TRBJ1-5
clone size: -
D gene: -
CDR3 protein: CASSDLRGYQPQHF
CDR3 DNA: TGTGCCAGCAGTGACTTAAGGGGTTATCAGCCCCAGCATTTT